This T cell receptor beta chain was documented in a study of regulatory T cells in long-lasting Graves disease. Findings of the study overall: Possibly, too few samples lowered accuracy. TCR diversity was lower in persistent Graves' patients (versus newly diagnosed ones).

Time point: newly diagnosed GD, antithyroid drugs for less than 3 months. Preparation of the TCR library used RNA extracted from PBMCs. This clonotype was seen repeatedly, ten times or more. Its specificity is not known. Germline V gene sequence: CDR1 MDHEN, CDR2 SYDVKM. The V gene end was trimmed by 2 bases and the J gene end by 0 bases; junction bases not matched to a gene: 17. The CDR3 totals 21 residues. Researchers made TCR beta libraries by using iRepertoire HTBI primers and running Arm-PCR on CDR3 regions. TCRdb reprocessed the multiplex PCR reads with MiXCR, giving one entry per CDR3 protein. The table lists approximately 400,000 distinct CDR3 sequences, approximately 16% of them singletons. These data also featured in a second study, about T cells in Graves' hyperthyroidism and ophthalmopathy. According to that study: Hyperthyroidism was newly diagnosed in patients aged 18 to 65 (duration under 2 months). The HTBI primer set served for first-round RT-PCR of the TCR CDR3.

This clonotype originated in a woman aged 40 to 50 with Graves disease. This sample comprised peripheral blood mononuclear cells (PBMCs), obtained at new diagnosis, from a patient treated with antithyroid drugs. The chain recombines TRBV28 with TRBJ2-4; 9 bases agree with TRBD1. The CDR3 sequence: CASSLPHTGGFSLLAKNIQYF. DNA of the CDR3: TGTGCCAGCAGTTTACCACATACAGGGGGCTTTAGCTTGCTAGCCAAAAACATTCAGTACTTC.